The T cell receptor (beta chain) described here comes from a study of molecular identifiers for immune sequencing clone quantification. Bulk TCR libraries were made with methods that had been previously described and with listed TCR primers. Each CDR3 protein is one row after TCRdb ran MiXCR on the PCR reads. The sample has about half a million distinct CDR3 sequences; around 23% are singletons. As CD8+CD4-CCR7+CD45RA+ cells, naive CD8 T cells were sorted. This CDR3 has 13 residues. Germline CDR1 is SEHNR and CDR2 is FQNEAQ (reference sequence). The ends were cut back, 0 bases at V and 4 bases at J, with 7 bases in the middle. In this sample, this clonotype turned up many times.

The chain employs TRBV7-9 and TRBJ2-7, with D possibly matching TRBD2 (5 bases). The receptor was isolated from a human donor in good health. Some libraries in this study had Jurkat cell RNA spiked in. Material: naive CD8+ T cells from blood, with Jurkat cell RNA spiked in. Subset meaning: FACS-sorted CD8+CD4-CCR7+CD45RA+ naive T cells. In nucleotides, the CDR3 is TGTGCCAGCAGCTTAGCCGGGAATTACGAGCAGTACTTC. Protein sequence: CASSLAGNYEQYF.